This T cell receptor (beta chain) was sequenced during a study of vaccination effects on CD4 cells after COVID-19. Study-level background: Two-dose vaccination with either BNT162b2 or mRNA-1273 was given to the participants.

Of note for this clone: Its matching antigen is unknown.

Viral peptide pool expansion of antigen-specific CD4+ T cells preceded sequencing in the ViraFEST assay. Culturing for roughly 9 days preceded CD4+ T cell isolation. Vaccine recipients had no previous SARS-CoV-2 infection; their nucleocapsid antibodies were negative. Each culture well received about 1.8 million PBMC. These cells were then cultured in IMDM with roughly 9.8 IU/ml IL-2 and roughly 10 ug/ml peptides. IL-2 medium supplanted half the medium on days 3 and 7. Produced via immunoSEQ multiplex PCR; TCRdb's table is partial and in-frame only. In the table there are tens of thousands of clones, more than 65% of which are singletons. Germline V lookup: CDR1 KGHDR, CDR2 SFDVKD. J lost 1 base, V lost 5 bases, and 8 bases had no gene match. This CDR3 contains 17 residues.

The sequencing here drew on CD4+ T cells from PBMCs cultured with HCoV-NL63 spike peptides, taken before COVID-19 vaccination. The source is a human donor who received a COVID-19 vaccine. V and J are TRBV24-1 and TRBJ2-3; 10 nucleotides agree with TRBD2. The CDR3 loop is CATSGTSGKWGTDTQYF. CDR3 bases: TGTGCCACCAGTGGCACTAGCGGGAAGTGGGGCACAGATACGCAGTATTTT.